These 20 T cell receptor beta chains originate from one sample sequenced in a study of beta chain features in type 1 diabetes (dated 2018 in TCRdb). The paper as a whole reports these results and caveats: In all four CD4+ subsets, TCRB CDR3 length was moderately but significantly shorter in type 1 diabetes patients.

Library generation was performed with the immunoSEQ multiplex PCR assay. The entire isolated RNA was reverse transcribed using the High Capacity cDNA Reverse Transcription Kit, and thus expressed TCRB transcripts were sequenced. Entries here come from immuneACCESS through TCRdb and include only in-frame sequences with V and J called. Some clones fail to appear in such tables; in the studies checked, an unresolved V gene covers under half of the shortfall, and the cause of the remainder is unknown. Recorded for this sample are more than 550,000 clones; 11% to 15% of them occurred a single time. In total, the top ten clones hold roughly 0.04% of the sample. For these receptors, no antigen is known. Sample: naive CD4+ T cells from blood. Taken with the paper, the label for cell subset or site translates to: true naive CD4+ T cells. The receptor source for this set is a man aged 18 to 30 with type 1 diabetes.

This clone was observed a single time. The same CDR3 also results from other DNA sequences found in this sample. Here the CDR3 reads CSARDQETQYF. The DNA of the CDR3 is TGCAGTGCCCGGGACCAAGAGACCCAGTACTTC. The chain recombines TRBV20-1 with TRBJ2-5; no definite D call. The length of the CDR3 is 11 residues. V lost 6 bases and J 0 bases, leaving 5 bases between the germline ends. From germline, CDR1 is DFQATT and CDR2 SNEGSKA (reference sequence).

With regard to this clone: Other DNA sequences within the sample encode an identical CDR3. This sequence joins TRBV30 and TRBJ1-5; D is perhaps TRBD1 (5 bases). Between the trimmed V and J ends, which lost 2 bases and 2 bases, there was a span of 7 bases. Per the germline V gene, CDR1 is GTSNPN and CDR2 is SVGIG (reference sequence). This CDR3 has 13 amino acids. CDR3: CAWSPGGNQPQHF. DNA for the CDR3: TGTGCCTGGAGTCCGGGGGGCAATCAGCCCCAGCATTTT.

Concerning this clone: The same CDR3 arises from other DNA sequences in this sample as well. This chain uses TRBV28 with TRBJ1-2; D might be TRBD1 (5 bases). The CDR3 contains 12 residues. The ends were cut back, 3 bases at V and 8 bases at J, with 10 bases in the middle. Germline loops: CDR1 MDHEN, CDR2 SYDVKM. Here the CDR3 DNA reads TGTGCCAGCAGTTTGGAGGGGAAGGGCTACACCTTC. Its protein product is CASSLEGKGYTF.

A few counts support this clone. The J gene is TRBJ1-4, the V gene TRBV10-3; D ambiguous. This CDR3 region has 15 residues. Trimming shortened V by 0 bases and J by 8 bases, and 13 bases separated the two germline ends. Germline V lookup: CDR1 ENHRY, CDR2 SYGVKD. In DNA, the CDR3 is TGTGCCATCAGTGAGTCAAGTACAGCTAGGGAAAAACTGTTTTTT. This codes for CAISESSTAREKLFF.

This clone was seen a few times. The V call is TRBV7-3, the J call TRBJ1-1; D unresolved. Germline V CDR1 and CDR2: SGHTA, FQGTGA. V was trimmed by 10 bases and J by 0 bases, leaving 9 bases between them. The CDR3 is 12 residues long. CDR3 coding DNA: TGTGCCACCGGCCCCCTGAACACTGAAGCTTTCTTT. Its translation: CATGPLNTEAFF.

In its sample, this clone was seen a few times. The rearrangement uses TRBV30 and TRBJ1-2; the D is unclear. CDR1 and CDR2 from the germline V gene are GTSNPN and SVGIG (reference sequence). Trimming stripped 0 bases from V and 4 bases from J, with 12 bases between. The CDR3 runs to 14 residues. The CDR3 sequence is CAWSVPQGSYGYTF. CDR3 bases: TGTGCCTGGAGTGTACCCCAAGGCAGCTATGGCTACACCTTC.

This clone was counted only a few times. The chain recombines TRBV5-6 with TRBJ1-2, with 9 bases lining up with TRBD1. J was trimmed by 5 bases and V by 4 bases; bases with no gene match: 6. This CDR3 spans 14 amino acids. Per germline, CDR1 SGHDT and CDR2 YYEEEE. The DNA of the CDR3 is TGTGCCAGCAGCCATGGACAGGGGTGGTATGGCTACACCTTC. It is translated as CASSHGQGWYGYTF.

This clone turned up a few times. The chain joins TRBV7-9 to TRBJ1-4, with D hard to call. Deletions cut 0 bases from V and 0 bases from J, with 8 bases between. The CDR3 runs to 16 residues. The V gene's germline CDR1 is SEHNR and CDR2 FQNEAQ (reference sequence). In nucleotides, the CDR3 is TGTGCCAGCAGCTTAGCGCTAAGTTCAACTAATGAAAAACTGTTTTTT. Translation: CASSLALSSTNEKLFF.

This clone was observed a few times. This rearrangement joins TRBV28 to TRBJ1-6; 7 nucleotides line up with TRBD1. This CDR3 has 14 residues. CDR1 is MDHEN and CDR2 is SYDVKM in the germline V gene. With V trimmed by 6 bases and J by 4 bases, 3 bases remained unmatched. The CDR3 sequence is CASSQGQYNSPLHF. The DNA for the CDR3 is TGTGCCAGCAGCCAGGGACAGTATAATTCACCCCTCCACTTT.

The chain uses TRBV25-1 and TRBJ1-5; a weak D match, TRBD1 (5 bases). The CDR3 sequence is 14 residues long. Germline V gene lookup returns CDR1 MGHDK and CDR2 SYGVNS. V was pared by 6 bases and J by 1 base, with 10 bases between. CDR3 sequence: CASRLGGSNQPQHF. The CDR3 DNA reads TGTGCCAGCAGGTTGGGGGGGAGCAATCAGCCCCAGCATTTT.

The sample holds a few counts of this clone. The J gene is TRBJ2-1, the V gene TRBV5-8, with 10 bases identical to TRBD1. CDR3 size: 15 residues. Germline loops: CDR1 SGHTS, CDR2 YDEGEE. V was clipped by 6 bases and J by 4 bases; unmatched bases: 7. CDR3 protein: CASILGTGAYNEQFF. CDR3 DNA sequence: TGTGCCAGCATTCTCGGGACAGGGGCTTACAATGAGCAGTTCTTC.

This clone was seen a handful of times. The chain uses TRBV2 and TRBJ2-2; D gene uncertain. Germline lookup yields CDR1 SNHLY and CDR2 FYNNEI. The ends were cut back, 6 bases at V and 4 bases at J, with 15 bases in the middle. The CDR3 sequence is 15 residues long. The CDR3 nucleotides read TGTGCCAGCAGACCCGGCATTCGTGGCACCGGGGAGCTGTTTTTT. It codes for CASRPGIRGTGELFF.

This clone was recorded a few times. J is TRBJ2-1 and V is TRBV7-3; no clear D gene. V was shortened by 4 bases and J by 0 bases, with 13 bases between the two germline ends. The CDR3 runs 16 residues. CDR1 SGHTA and CDR2 FQGTGA come from the germline V gene. CDR3 sequence reads: CASSSAGLPSYNEQFF. In DNA form, the CDR3 reads TGTGCCAGCAGCTCTGCCGGTCTTCCCTCCTACAATGAGCAGTTCTTC.

The V and J genes are TRBV6-1 and TRBJ1-1, with D uncertain. The CDR3 loop spans 13 amino acids. Germline loops: CDR1 MNHNS, CDR2 SASEGT. V lost 1 base to trimming and J lost 4 bases, with 7 bases between them. The CDR3 sequence: CASSEVETTEAFF. In DNA, the CDR3 is TGTGCCAGCAGTGAAGTTGAGACCACTGAAGCTTTCTTT.

This clone was picked up a small number of times. The rearrangement links TRBV15 to TRBJ2-5, with 9 bases fitting TRBD1. The V gene end was trimmed by 0 bases and the J gene end by 5 bases; junction bases not matched to a gene: 10. Germline V gives CDR1 LNHNV, CDR2 YYDKDF (reference sequence). This CDR3 comprises 17 residues. The CDR3 is CATSRDRRQGGLETQYF. The CDR3 region has the DNA TGTGCCACCAGCAGAGATAGGAGACAGGGGGGTTTGGAGACCCAGTACTTC.

This clone was seen only a few times. The rearrangement joins TRBV7-9 to TRBJ1-1; D is ambiguous. Germline-derived CDR1 and CDR2 are SEHNR and FQNEAQ (reference sequence). The CDR3 is 8 residues long. V was trimmed by 5 bases and J by 14 bases, leaving 6 bases between them. Written as DNA, the CDR3 is TGTGCCAGCAGCCCCGACTTCTTT. This codes for CASSPDFF.

This clone was seen a handful of times. As DNA, the CDR3 is TGTGCCAGTAGGAGACAGGGCAGCACAGATACGCAGTATTTT. It specifies CASRRQGSTDTQYF. The J gene is TRBJ2-3, the V gene TRBV19, with 7 positions matching TRBD1. CDR3 length: 14 residues. Germline-derived CDR1 and CDR2 are LNHDA and SQIVND (reference sequence). V lost 6 bases and J lost 0; bases outside the gene matches: 3.

Only a few counts were recorded for this clone. The chain combines TRBV16 with TRBJ1-2, with D uncertain. This CDR3 contains 16 residues. CDR1 and CDR2 (germline): KGHSY, FQNENV. V was cut by 4 bases and J by 5 bases, with 20 bases left in between. The DNA of the CDR3 is TGTGCCAGCAGCCCTCCTGATCAGCTAATAGGATATGGCTACACCTTC. Protein: CASSPPDQLIGYGYTF.

This clone was detected only a few times. The V and J genes are TRBV2 and TRBJ2-1, with a tentative D call TRBD1 (5 bases). From germline, CDR1 is SNHLY and CDR2 FYNNEI. V was cut by 5 bases and J by 8 bases, with 13 bases left in between. This CDR3 has 13 amino acids. The CDR3 reads CASSSRTWDEQFF. The CDR3 nucleotides are TGTGCCAGCAGTTCCCGGACATGGGATGAGCAGTTCTTC.

The sample holds a few counts of this clone. The chain recombines TRBV19 with TRBJ1-5; 7 nucleotides agree with TRBD1. Germline V gene sequence: CDR1 LNHDA, CDR2 SQIVND (reference sequence). The ends lost 6 bases at V and 6 bases at J; junction bases unmatched: 5. This CDR3 comprises 13 residues. CDR3 sequence (DNA): TGTGCCAGTAGCCTGGAGGGGGCTCAGCCCCAGCATTTT. Translated: CASSLEGAQPQHF.